The next 21 T cell receptor beta chains were all read from a single sample in a study of T cell responses to AZD1222 COVID-19 vaccine. The repertoire was sequenced with immunoSEQ multiplex PCR; TCRdb's copy has only in-frame clones and lacks some. The sample consists of approximately 94,000 clones, around 87% of them appearing once. The specimen was peripheral blood, collected on day 0 of MenACWY control vaccination. The receptors stem from an adult in good health.

This sequence joins TRBV3-1 (or the pseudogene TRBV3-2) and TRBJ2-1; 9 bases align to TRBD2. J was trimmed by 12 bases and V by 0 bases; bases with no gene match: 3. This CDR3 has 13 amino acids. CDR1 is LGHDT, CDR2 YNNKEL, per germline (reference sequence). The CDR3 is CASSQEGGRGQFF. The DNA of the CDR3 is TGTGCCAGCAGCCAAGAGGGCGGGAGGGGGCAGTTCTTC.

The chain couples TRBV6-6 to TRBJ1-5; the D gene is possibly TRBD1 (5 bases). The CDR3 loop spans 16 amino acids. V shed 5 bases and J shed 0 bases, with 14 bases lying between them. CDR1 is MNHNY, CDR2 SVGAGI, per germline (reference sequence). The CDR3 region is CASSSRQSFSNQPQHF. For the CDR3, the DNA is TGTGCCAGCAGTAGTAGACAGAGCTTTAGCAATCAGCCCCAGCATTTT.

The CDR3 reads CASSDRGWFNQPQHF. As DNA, the CDR3 is TGTGCCAGCAGTGACAGGGGATGGTTCAATCAGCCCCAGCATTTT. This chain connects TRBV6-1 to TRBJ1-5; D possibly corresponds to TRBD1 (6 bases). The CDR3 length is 15 residues. The germline CDR1 and CDR2 sequences are MNHNS and SASEGT. The V and J ends lost 3 bases and 3 bases respectively, with 12 bases between them.

The rearrangement joins TRBV19 to TRBJ1-2, with D maybe TRBD1 (5 bases). The CDR3 consists of 15 residues. Germline-derived CDR1 and CDR2 are LNHDA and SQIVND (reference sequence). Between the trimmed V and J ends, which lost 3 bases and 4 bases, there was a span of 15 bases. The CDR3 here is CASSISRQLVYGYTF. DNA for the CDR3: TGTGCCAGTAGTATCTCCAGACAGTTGGTCTATGGCTACACCTTC.

This chain links TRBV11-2 with TRBJ1-5; D unclear. Germline CDR1 is SGHAT and CDR2 is FQNNGV. The CDR3 is 15 residues long. V shed 2 bases and J shed 2 bases, with 10 bases lying between them. Here the CDR3 reads CASSLWGSGNQPQHF. CDR3 DNA sequence: TGTGCCAGCAGCTTATGGGGTAGCGGCAATCAGCCCCAGCATTTT.

The chain couples TRBV6-2 or TRBV6-3 to TRBJ2-1; tentative D call: TRBD2 (7 bases). The ends were cut back, 4 bases at V and 0 bases at J, with 19 bases in the middle. This CDR3 is 18 amino acids long. Germline V gene data show CDR1 as MNHEY and CDR2 as SVGEGT. The CDR3 reads CASSFPTAGASSYNEQFF. The CDR3, as DNA: TGTGCCAGCAGTTTCCCCACTGCGGGGGCCAGCTCCTACAATGAGCAGTTCTTC.

The chain combines TRBV19 with TRBJ1-3; 8 bases line up with TRBD1. V was pared by 3 bases and J by 5 bases, with 9 bases of the junction left unmatched. Germline V lookup: CDR1 LNHDA, CDR2 SQIVND (reference sequence). The CDR3 spans 16 residues. The DNA of the CDR3 is TGTGCCAGTAGTATGGGCGTGGGACAGGTCCGAAACACCATATATTTT. It translates to CASSMGVGQVRNTIYF.

V usage is TRBV29-1 and J usage is TRBJ1-2, with 8 bases identical to TRBD1. The J segment lost 7 bases and the V segment lost 7 bases, leaving 11 bases of the junction unmatched. Germline CDR1 and CDR2: SQVTM and ANQGSEA. This CDR3 has 13 residues. This CDR3 is CSAASTGDSGYTF. The CDR3 DNA reads TGCAGCGCAGCCTCGACAGGGGATTCTGGCTACACCTTC.

This clone was seen a single time. The chain links TRBV30 to TRBJ2-7; 9 bases map to TRBD1. Germline loops: CDR1 GTSNPN, CDR2 SVGIG (reference sequence). Trimming took 1 base from V and 2 from J; bases not matched to a gene: 15. CDR3 size: 18 residues. CDR3: CAWSAGVYRGRRAYEQYF. CDR3 sequence (DNA): TGTGCCTGGAGTGCGGGTGTATACAGGGGGCGCAGGGCCTACGAGCAGTACTTC.

The chain links TRBV28 to TRBJ1-2; D ambiguous. This CDR3 has 17 amino acids. The V and J ends lost 4 bases and 4 bases respectively, with 22 bases between them. Germline loops: CDR1 MDHEN, CDR2 SYDVKM. The CDR3 bases are TGTGCCAGCAGTTCGTCCAGCAGGAGCTTGACTCCCTATGGCTACACCTTC. Protein sequence: CASSSSSRSLTPYGYTF.

This clone occurred a few times. The V call is TRBV19, the J call TRBJ2-5; D tentatively fits TRBD1 or TRBD2 (5 bases each). Deletions cut 4 bases from V and 2 bases from J, with 8 bases between. Germline CDR1 LNHDA, CDR2 SQIVND (reference sequence). CDR3 length equals 13 residues. Here the CDR3 reads CASSRGPQETQYF. The CDR3, as DNA: TGTGCCAGTAGTAGGGGACCGCAAGAGACCCAGTACTTC.

The V gene is TRBV28, the J gene TRBJ2-5; D gene unclear. CDR3 length: 13 amino acids. Trimming pared 5 bases from V and 4 bases from J, leaving 11 bases between. Germline V gene sequence: CDR1 MDHEN, CDR2 SYDVKM. CDR3 sequence (DNA): TGTGCCAGCAGTGCAGGCCGTAGAGAGACCCAGTACTTC. This encodes CASSAGRRETQYF.

The V gene is TRBV5-4, the J gene TRBJ2-2, with TRBD1 matching 10 bases. The ends lost 4 bases at V and 6 bases at J; junction bases unmatched: 6. Germline values: CDR1 SGHNT, CDR2 YYREEE (reference sequence). The CDR3 has 15 residues. CDR3 coding DNA: TGTGCCAGCAGCCCGGGACAGGGGAGGGCCGGGGAGCTGTTTTTT. Translating it yields CASSPGQGRAGELFF.

DNA of the CDR3: TGTGCCAGCAGTTGGTTTGGGGGGATAACTGGGGCCAACGTCCTGACTTTC. Residues: CASSWFGGITGANVLTF. The V and J genes are TRBV27 and TRBJ2-6; D might be TRBD2 (6 bases). Germline assignment: CDR1 MNHEY and CDR2 SMNVEV (reference sequence). The CDR3 is 17 residues long. The V and J ends lost 4 bases and 2 bases respectively, with 15 bases between them.

The rearrangement links TRBV5-1 to TRBJ1-1; 7 bases agree with TRBD1. The length of the CDR3 is 15 residues. Germline CDR1 and CDR2: SGHRS and YFSETQ. The V segment lost 0 bases and the J segment 7 bases; nucleotides outside the gene matches: 9. CDR3 in amino acids: CASSLGQGKRSEAFF. The CDR3 DNA is TGCGCCAGCAGCTTGGGACAGGGAAAAAGGAGTGAAGCTTTCTTT.

This chain uses TRBV5-6 with TRBJ1-4; TRBD1 might be the D (6 bases). The V gene's germline CDR1 is SGHDT and CDR2 YYEEEE. The CDR3 loop spans 13 amino acids. Deletions cut 8 bases from V and 5 bases from J, with 13 bases between. In DNA, the CDR3 is TGTGCCAGTTCCGGGACACCGAATGAAAAACTGTTTTTT. Protein sequence: CASSGTPNEKLFF.

The J gene is TRBJ1-1, the V gene TRBV2; tentative D call: TRBD1 (5 bases). The CDR3 is made up of 14 amino acids. Germline V gives CDR1 SNHLY, CDR2 FYNNEI. The V end lost 11 bases, the J end lost 6 bases, and 22 bases lay between the germline ends. The CDR3 is CAFRRGWGSPEAFF. DNA of the CDR3: TGTGCCTTCAGGAGAGGGTGGGGGAGCCCTGAAGCTTTCTTT.

This chain connects TRBV7-9 to TRBJ1-4, with D hard to call. The CDR3 contains 14 residues. Germline V gives CDR1 SEHNR, CDR2 FQNEAQ (reference sequence). V was shortened by 1 base and J by 3 bases, with 6 bases between the two germline ends. The chain's CDR3 is CASSLVSSNEKLFF. In nucleotides, the CDR3 is TGTGCCAGCAGCTTAGTCAGTTCTAATGAAAAACTGTTTTTT.

This clone was observed once. CDR3 sequence reads: CASSYRNGSPLHF. DNA for the CDR3: TGTGCCAGCAGTTACAGGAATGGGTCACCCCTCCACTTT. The chain has TRBV6-2 or TRBV6-3 and TRBJ1-6; D is uncertain. The V end was cut by 2 bases, the J end by 10 bases, with 9 bases between. Looked up from germline, CDR1 is MNHEY and CDR2 is SVGEGT. The CDR3 consists of 13 residues.

The V call is TRBV5-5, the J call TRBJ1-1; 10 positions agree with TRBD1. CDR1 and CDR2 from the germline V gene are SGHKS and YYEKEE (reference sequence). CDR3 size: 12 residues. With 4 bases clipped from V and 13 bases from J, the junction kept 7 bases outside the gene matches. The CDR3: CASSPAGQGHFF. CDR3 sequence (DNA): TGTGCCAGCAGCCCGGCGGGACAGGGGCATTTCTTT.

The rearrangement joins TRBV4-2 to TRBJ2-7, with D possibly being TRBD2 (7 bases). The CDR3 length is 16 residues. The V end lost 0 bases, the J end lost 7 bases, and 19 bases lay between the germline ends. Germline CDR1 is LGHNA and CDR2 is YNFKEQ. In DNA form, the CDR3 reads TGTGCCAGCAGCCAAGATCCGAGGGGGGGTCTGAGTGAGCAGTACTTC. It yields the protein CASSQDPRGGLSEQYF.